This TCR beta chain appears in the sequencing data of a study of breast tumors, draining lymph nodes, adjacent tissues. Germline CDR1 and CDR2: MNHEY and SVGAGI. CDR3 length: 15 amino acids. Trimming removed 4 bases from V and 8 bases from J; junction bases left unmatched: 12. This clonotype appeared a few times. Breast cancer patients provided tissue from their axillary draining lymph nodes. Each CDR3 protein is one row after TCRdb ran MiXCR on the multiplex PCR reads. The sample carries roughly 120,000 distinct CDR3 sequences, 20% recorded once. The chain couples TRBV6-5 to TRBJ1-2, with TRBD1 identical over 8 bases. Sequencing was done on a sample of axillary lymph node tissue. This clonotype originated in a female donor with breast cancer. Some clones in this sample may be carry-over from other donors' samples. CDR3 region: CASSSPETGDGGYTF. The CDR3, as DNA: TGTGCCAGCAGTTCACCAGAGACAGGGGATGGCGGCTACACCTTC.